This T cell receptor (beta chain) emerged from a study of CD8 T cells in ankylosing spondylitis. Via MiXCR, TCRdb re-called the 5' RACE reads, giving one row per CDR3 protein. The repertoire holds 37,000 or so distinct CDR3 sequences, about 17% seen once, with approximately 48% in the top ten. Trimming left V 8 bases short and J 2 bases short, with 12 bases between. The CDR3 is made up of 14 amino acids. The TCR sequence derives from a male donor with ankylosing spondylitis or in good health (not recorded which). The chain carries TRBV12-3 or TRBV12-4 and TRBJ2-2; possibly TRBD1 or TRBD2 for D (5 bases each). The source material was blood. CDR3: CASWGIPNTGELFF. The CDR3 nucleotides are TGTGCCAGCTGGGGGATACCAAACACCGGGGAGCTGTTTTTT.